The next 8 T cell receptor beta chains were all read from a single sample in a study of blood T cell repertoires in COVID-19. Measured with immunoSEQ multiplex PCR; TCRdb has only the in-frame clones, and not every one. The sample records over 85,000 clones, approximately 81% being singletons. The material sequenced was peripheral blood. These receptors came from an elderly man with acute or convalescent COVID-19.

The CDR3 loop reads CASSLGGSLAKNIQYF. The CDR3 DNA reads TGTGCCAGCAGCTTAGGGGGTAGTTTAGCCAAAAACATTCAGTACTTC. The chain links TRBV5-4 to TRBJ2-4; tentatively, D is TRBD1 (6 bases). Between the trimmed V and J ends, which lost 2 bases and 0 bases, there was a span of 12 bases. In germline, CDR1 is SGHNT, CDR2 YYREEE (reference sequence). CDR3 length: 16 residues.

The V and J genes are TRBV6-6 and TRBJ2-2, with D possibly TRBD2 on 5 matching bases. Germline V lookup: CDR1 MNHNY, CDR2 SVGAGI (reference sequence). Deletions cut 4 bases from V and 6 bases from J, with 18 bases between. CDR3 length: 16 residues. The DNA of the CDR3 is TGTGCCAGCAGTTCCTTGGACTCTCTGGGCGCCGGGGAGCTGTTTTTT. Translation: CASSSLDSLGAGELFF.

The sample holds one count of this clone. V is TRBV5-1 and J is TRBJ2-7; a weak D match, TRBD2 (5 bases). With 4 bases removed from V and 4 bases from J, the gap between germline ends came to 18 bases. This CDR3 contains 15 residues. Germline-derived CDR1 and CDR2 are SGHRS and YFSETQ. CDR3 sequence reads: CASSVGGLQYYEQYF. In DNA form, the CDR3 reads TGCGCCAGCAGCGTTGGCGGGCTTCAGTATTACGAGCAGTACTTC.

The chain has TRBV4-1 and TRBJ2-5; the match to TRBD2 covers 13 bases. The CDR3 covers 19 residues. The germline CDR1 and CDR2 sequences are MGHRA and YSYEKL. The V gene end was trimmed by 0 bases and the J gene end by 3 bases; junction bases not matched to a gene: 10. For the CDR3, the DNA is TGCGCCAGCAGCCAAGATCTTTTGACTAGCGGGAGGATGGAAGAGACCCAGTACTTC. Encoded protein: CASSQDLLTSGRMEETQYF.

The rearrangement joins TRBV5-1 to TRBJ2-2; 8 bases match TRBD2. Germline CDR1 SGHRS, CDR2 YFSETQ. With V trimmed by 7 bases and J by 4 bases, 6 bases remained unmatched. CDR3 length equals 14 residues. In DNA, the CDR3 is TGCGCCAGCGACTCGGGAGGGGGCACCGGGGAGCTGTTTTTT. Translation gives CASDSGGGTGELFF.

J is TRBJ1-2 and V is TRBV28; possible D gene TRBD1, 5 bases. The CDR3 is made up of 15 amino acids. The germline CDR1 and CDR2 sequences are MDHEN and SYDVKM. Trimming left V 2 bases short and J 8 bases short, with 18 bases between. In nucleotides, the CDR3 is TGTGCCAGCAGTTTACAACCCGGGACTCAGGGAGGCTACACCTTC. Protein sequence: CASSLQPGTQGGYTF.

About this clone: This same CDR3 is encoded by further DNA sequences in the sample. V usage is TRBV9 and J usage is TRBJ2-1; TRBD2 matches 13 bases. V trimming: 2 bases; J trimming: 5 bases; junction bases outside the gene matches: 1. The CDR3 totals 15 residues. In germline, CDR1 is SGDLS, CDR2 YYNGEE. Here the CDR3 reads CASSVGLAGDNEQFF. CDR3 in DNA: TGTGCCAGCAGCGTCGGACTAGCGGGGGACAATGAGCAGTTCTTC.

CDR3 sequence (DNA): TGTGCCAGCTCACCATTCCCCGGGACAGGGAATAAGGTGGGAAACACCATATATTTT. Amino acids: CASSPFPGTGNKVGNTIYF. The rearrangement joins TRBV18 to TRBJ1-3; 9 bases align to TRBD1. Unmatched junction bases numbered 15, after V lost 2 bases and J lost 4 bases. CDR3 length: 19 residues. CDR1 and CDR2 (germline): KGHSH, LQKENI. The full variable domain, with the rest looked up from reference TRBV18 and TRBJ1-3, is NAGVMQNPRHLVRRRGQEARLRCSPMKGHSHVYWYRQLPEEGLKFMVYLQKENIIDESGMPKERFSAEFPKEGPSILRIQQVVRGDSAAYFCASSPFPGTGNKVGNTIYFGEGSWLTVV.